Listed here is a single T cell receptor beta chain. The antigen remains unidentified. The sample belongs to a study of siplizumab effects on memory and regulatory T cells. Whole-study findings and limits: Unstimulated subsets captured only a minor fraction of alloreactive clones. The study found that mappable alloreactive CD4+ clones averaged around 68% Treg-derived with siplizumab and approximately 27% in controls. Siplizumab produced a significant drop in alloreactive sequences attributable to unstimulated CD4+ memory cells.

Germline loops: CDR1 KGHSH, CDR2 LQKENI. Trimming stripped 5 bases from V and 2 bases from J, with 15 bases between. The CDR3 is 15 amino acids. TCRdb's table, derived via immunoSEQ multiplex PCR, lists solely in-frame clones and lacks some. There are 90,000 to 120,000 clones in the sample; about 95% occur only once, and approximately 0.58% lies in the top ten. The chain links TRBV18 to TRBJ2-5; no firm D call. The sequence was obtained from a human donor in good health. The specimen was Tregs sorted from blood. DNA for the CDR3: TGTGCCAGCTCAAACTACCGACCGTTGCAAGAGACCCAGTACTTC. Its translation: CASSNYRPLQETQYF.